What follows is one T cell receptor (beta chain) and its context. Its cognate antigen is unknown. Germline values: CDR1 LNHDA, CDR2 SQIVND (reference sequence). CDR3 length: 15 residues. Germline trimming cut 0 bases from V and 6 bases from J; bases unmatched to any gene: 7. This sample was included in a study of T cell responses to AZD1222 COVID-19 vaccine. General study points: White British people made up most donors, females outnumbered males, and clonal diversity was possibly underestimated.

The protocol was immunoSEQ multiplex PCR, while the TCRdb copy is restricted to in-frame clones and leaves out a portion. This table has about 140,000 clones, 70% to 90% appearing once. This chain uses TRBV19 with TRBJ1-1; TRBD1 matches 7 bases. Specimen: peripheral blood, collected on day 0 of AZD1222 vaccination. The clonotype was recovered from an adult in good health. The CDR3 bases are TGTGCCAGTAGTATAGAATTTACAGGGGTGGCTGAAGCTTTCTTT. Translated: CASSIEFTGVAEAFF.